These 24 T cell receptor beta chains share one sample of origin, sequenced in a study of blood T cell repertoires in COVID-19. The method was immunoSEQ multiplex PCR; TCRdb's version includes in-frame clones alone and lacks a portion of them. The table includes 260,000 or so clones, 86% detected once. Sample: PBMCs or T cells enriched from blood (not recorded which). The source of these receptors is a man aged 18 to 30 who had recovered from COVID-19.

The genes are TRBV5-4 and TRBJ2-7; D is possibly TRBD2 (5 bases). V was shortened by 0 bases and J by 6 bases, with 13 bases between the two germline ends. The CDR3 consists of 14 residues. In germline, CDR1 is SGHNT, CDR2 YYREEE (reference sequence). CDR3 protein: CASSLDVGEGEQYF. DNA of the CDR3: TGTGCCAGCAGCTTGGACGTCGGGGAAGGCGAGCAGTACTTC.

The V gene is TRBV9, the J gene TRBJ2-7, with 7 bases that match TRBD2. V was clipped by 3 bases and J by 0 bases; unmatched bases: 0. The CDR3 runs to 13 residues. Germline CDR1 SGDLS, CDR2 YYNGEE. CDR3 residues: CASSGGGSYEQYF. CDR3 DNA sequence: TGTGCCAGCAGCGGCGGGGGCTCCTACGAGCAGTACTTC.

The rearrangement joins TRBV27 to TRBJ1-3; D call uncertain. Germline CDR1 and CDR2: MNHEY and SMNVEV (reference sequence). Between the trimmed V and J ends, which lost 0 bases and 0 bases, there was a span of 6 bases. The CDR3 spans 15 residues. The CDR3 protein is CASSLSGSSGNTIYF. CDR3 sequence (DNA): TGTGCCAGCAGTTTATCAGGGAGCTCTGGAAACACCATATATTTT.

The rearrangement joins TRBV21-1 to TRBJ1-2. TRBV21-1 is a pseudogene locus. The CDR3 runs 18 residues. The CDR3 region has the DNA TGTGCCAGCAGCAATGCGTCCGCGGAGCTAATCCCTAACTATGGCTACACCTTC. This sequence encodes CASSNASAELIPNYGYTF.

The chain is built from TRBV5-1 and TRBJ1-1; D is ambiguous. The germline V gene encodes CDR1 SGHRS and CDR2 YFSETQ. The CDR3 extends over 15 amino acids. Trimming left V 1 base short and J 1 base short, with 11 bases between. CDR3 coding DNA: TGCGCCAGCAGCTTGCTCGGGGTCGAGAACACTGAAGCTTTCTTT. This encodes CASSLLGVENTEAFF. The whole variable domain, remainder taken from reference TRBV5-1 and TRBJ1-1, is KAGVTQTPRYLIKTRGQQVTLSCSPISGHRSVSWYQQTPGQGLQFLFEYFSETQRNKGNFPGRFSGRQFSNSRSEMNVSTLELGDSALYLCASSLLGVENTEAFFGQGTRLTVV.

J is TRBJ2-1 and V is TRBV5-4; D not certain. The CDR3 length is 16 residues. Trimming pared 0 bases from V and 2 bases from J, leaving 12 bases between. Germline V gene data show CDR1 as SGHNT and CDR2 as YYREEE (reference sequence). The CDR3 DNA is TGTGCCAGCAGCTTGGGTTCAACTCAAGCCTACAATGAGCAGTTCTTC. This encodes CASSLGSTQAYNEQFF.

The chain carries TRBV29-1 and TRBJ1-6; 7 nucleotides match TRBD1. With V trimmed by 5 bases and J by 7 bases, 5 bases remained unmatched. The V gene's germline CDR1 is SQVTM and CDR2 ANQGSEA. The CDR3 consists of 13 residues. CDR3 region: CSVRGQENSPLHF. CDR3 DNA sequence: TGCAGCGTTAGAGGACAGGAGAATTCACCCCTCCACTTT.

The V gene is TRBV12-3 or TRBV12-4, the J gene TRBJ2-7, with TRBD2 as a possible D gene (6 bases). CDR3 length: 13 amino acids. V gave up 10 bases and J gave up 5 bases, with 18 bases separating them. The CDR3 here is CATSGDGRNEQYF. The CDR3 DNA reads TGTGCCACCTCGGGGGATGGACGTAACGAGCAGTACTTC.

The chain's CDR3 is CASSLGQALSSGELFF. Here the CDR3 DNA reads TGTGCCAGCAGCTTAGGCCAGGCCTTGTCGTCCGGGGAGCTGTTTTTT. V is TRBV11-3 and J is TRBJ2-2; D remains unclear. This CDR3 has 16 amino acids. Germline V CDR1 and CDR2: SGHNT, YENEEA. V lost 1 base to trimming and J lost 6 bases, with 15 bases between them.

This chain uses TRBV2 with TRBJ2-7; 10 nucleotides line up with TRBD2. The CDR3 contains 14 residues. Germline V lookup: CDR1 SNHLY, CDR2 FYNNEI. V dropped 6 bases and J dropped 3; count of bases not matched to a gene: 5. CDR3 residues: CASRAGLALYEQYF. The CDR3 region has the DNA TGTGCCAGCAGGGCGGGACTAGCGCTCTACGAGCAGTACTTC.

This clone is a singleton in its sample. V gene TRBV5-4 combines with J gene TRBJ2-1, with a possible D match to TRBD1 (6 bases). Trimming left V 3 bases short and J 3 bases short, with 25 bases between. The CDR3 is made up of 19 amino acids. From germline, CDR1 is SGHNT and CDR2 YYREEE (reference sequence). DNA of the CDR3: TGTGCCAGCAGCTCCCTCCTTTCTACAGGGCTTGCAAACTACAATGAGCAGTTCTTC. Translating gives CASSSLLSTGLANYNEQFF. Full variable domain (outside the CDR3, taken from reference TRBV5-4 and TRBJ2-1): ETGVTQSPTHLIKTRGQQVTLRCSSQSGHNTVSWYQQALGQGPQFIFQYYREEENGRGNFPPRFSGLQFPNYSSELNVNALELDDSALYLCASSSLLSTGLANYNEQFFGPGTRLTVL.

The gene calls are TRBV23-1 and TRBJ2-2; D perhaps matches TRBD1 (5 bases). TRBV23-1 is placed among ORFs of uncertain function. Between the trimmed V and J ends, which lost 4 bases and 4 bases, there was a span of 13 bases. The CDR3 has 15 residues. The CDR3 region is CASSPDSRGTGELFF. The DNA of the CDR3 is TGCGCCAGCAGTCCCGACAGCCGCGGCACCGGGGAGCTGTTTTTT.

This clone has just one count. The V call is TRBV3-1 (or the pseudogene TRBV3-2), the J call TRBJ2-2; D gene ambiguous. V was clipped by 3 bases and J by 5 bases, with 7 bases between them. The germline V gene encodes CDR1 LGHDT and CDR2 YNNKEL (reference sequence). The CDR3 contains 13 residues. CDR3 DNA sequence: TGTGCCAGCAGCCACCAGAATACCGGGGAGCTGTTTTTT. The encoded protein is CASSHQNTGELFF.

The chain couples TRBV13 to TRBJ1-3; a weak D match, TRBD1 (5 bases). The CDR3 has 12 residues. Trimming removed 5 bases from V and 8 bases from J, with 10 bases in between. CDR1 and CDR2 from the germline V gene are PRHDT and FYEKMQ (reference sequence). The CDR3 bases are TGTGCCAGCAGCCTTGACAGATACACCATATATTTT. This gives the protein CASSLDRYTIYF.

The chain uses TRBV19 and TRBJ1-4, with D hard to call. The CDR3 runs to 13 residues. Germline CDR1 is LNHDA and CDR2 is SQIVND (reference sequence). Trimming removed 8 bases from V and 5 bases from J, with 12 bases in between. CDR3 loop: CASGPFLNEKLFF. CDR3 bases: TGTGCCAGTGGCCCATTCCTCAATGAAAAACTGTTTTTT.

The CDR3 DNA sequence: TGTGCCAGCAGCCAAGACCCTATTGAAACAGATACGCAGTATTTT. Its translation: CASSQDPIETDTQYF. The genes are TRBV3-1 (or the pseudogene TRBV3-2) and TRBJ2-3, with unresolved D. The germline V gene has CDR1 LGHDT and CDR2 YNNKEL (reference sequence). The germline V and J ends were trimmed by 0 bases and 3 bases, with 10 bases remaining between them. The CDR3 totals 15 residues.

This clone was counted a few times. The sample holds other DNA sequences that translate to the same CDR3. The V gene is TRBV6-5, the J gene TRBJ2-1; TRBD2 aligns across 13 bases. The trim removed 6 bases at V and 10 bases at J, leaving 0 bases unmatched. CDR1 is MNHEY, CDR2 SVGAGI, per germline. This CDR3 is built from 12 residues. CDR3 DNA sequence: TGTGCCAGCAGGGGACTAGCGGGAGAGCAGTTCTTC. Translating gives CASRGLAGEQFF.

This clone was counted a single time. The rearrangement uses TRBV11-3 and TRBJ2-1; no reliable D call. V was shortened by 3 bases and J by 1 base, with 7 bases between the two germline ends. Germline loops: CDR1 SGHNT, CDR2 YENEEA. This CDR3 is built from 14 residues. The CDR3 protein is CASSLADSYNEQFF. CDR3 coding DNA: TGTGCCAGCAGCTTGGCAGATTCCTACAATGAGCAGTTCTTC.

V usage is TRBV5-1 and J usage is TRBJ2-7, with 7 bases aligning to TRBD1. This CDR3 is built from 14 residues. Germline V CDR1 and CDR2: SGHRS, YFSETQ. The trim removed 0 bases at V and 0 bases at J, leaving 0 bases unmatched. CDR3 loop: CASSLGDSSYEQYF. Written as DNA, the CDR3 is TGCGCCAGCAGCTTGGGGGACAGCTCCTACGAGCAGTACTTC. The full variable domain, completed using reference TRBV5-1 and TRBJ2-7, is KAGVTQTPRYLIKTRGQQVTLSCSPISGHRSVSWYQQTPGQGLQFLFEYFSETQRNKGNFPGRFSGRQFSNSRSEMNVSTLELGDSALYLCASSLGDSSYEQYFGPGTRLTVT.

The rearrangement joins TRBV7-2 to TRBJ2-7; TRBD1 might be the D (6 bases). Germline CDR1 is SGHTA and CDR2 is FQGNSA. Trimming took off 5 bases at V and 2 bases at J, with 16 bases between the two ends. The CDR3 contains 15 residues. The CDR3 region is CASSPPGHVAYEQYF. Written as DNA, the CDR3 is TGTGCCAGCAGCCCCCCGGGACACGTAGCCTACGAGCAGTACTTC.

This clone was seen a single time. The chain employs TRBV10-3 and TRBJ2-5; D unclear. The V end was cut by 0 bases, the J end by 4 bases, with 12 bases between. This CDR3 comprises 15 residues. The germline V gene has CDR1 ENHRY and CDR2 SYGVKD. For the CDR3, the DNA is TGTGCCATCAGTGAGTCAAGAGGTCCGGGAGAGACCCAGTACTTC. This encodes CAISESRGPGETQYF.

V is TRBV5-1 and J is TRBJ1-1, with 8 bases fitting TRBD1. Germline CDR1 SGHRS, CDR2 YFSETQ. The CDR3 runs to 14 residues. The J segment lost 1 base and the V segment lost 4 bases, leaving 3 bases of the junction unmatched. CDR3 sequence: CASSQGTGNTEAFF. The CDR3 DNA sequence: TGCGCCAGCAGCCAAGGGACAGGGAACACTGAAGCTTTCTTT.

The chain combines TRBV10-1 with TRBJ2-1; 11 nucleotides line up with TRBD2. The CDR3 is 16 residues long. Germline assignment: CDR1 WNHNN and CDR2 SYGVQD (reference sequence). With V trimmed by 6 bases and J by 8 bases, 12 bases remained unmatched. The CDR3 protein is CASRPTSGGGNDEQFF. In DNA, the CDR3 is TGCGCCAGCAGACCTACTAGCGGGGGAGGTAACGATGAGCAGTTCTTC.

This rearrangement joins TRBV30 to TRBJ1-6; D gene unclear. The CDR3 covers 12 residues. Germline V gene data show CDR1 as GTSNPN and CDR2 as SVGIG (reference sequence). With 5 bases removed from V and 4 bases from J, the gap between germline ends came to 6 bases. CDR3 in amino acids: CAWALYNSPLHF. The DNA for the CDR3 is TGTGCCTGGGCCCTTTATAATTCACCCCTCCACTTT.